This entry describes one TCR beta chain. Its antigen remains unidentified. Between the trimmed V and J ends, which lost 8 bases and 3 bases, there was a span of 14 bases. This CDR3 has 13 amino acids. Germline V gene sequence: CDR1 SGHVS, CDR2 FQNEAQ. The data stem from a study of shared clonotypes between healthy human individuals. The data were produced by immunoSEQ multiplex PCR, yet TCRdb's version contains in-frame clones alone and is incomplete. This sample has approximately 250,000 clones, with under 80% found just once. Overall study results and limits: Since donors were few, the genetic and exposure-history diversity represented was limited.

Material for sequencing was memory CD4+ T cells sorted from blood. As for subset: CD45RA-negative fraction. The receptor was isolated from a man aged 25 to 45 in good health. The rearrangement joins TRBV7-8 to TRBJ2-7; D is unresolved. CDR3 in amino acids: CASGLSRNYEQYF. CDR3 bases: TGTGCCAGCGGTCTCAGCAGGAACTACGAGCAGTACTTC. The variable domain in full, completed from reference TRBV7-8 and TRBJ2-7, reads GAGVSQSPRYKVAKRGQDVALRCDPISGHVSLFWYQQALGQGPEFLTYFQNEAQLDKSGLPSDRFFAERPEGSVSTLKIQRTQQEDSAVYLCASGLSRNYEQYFGPGTRLTVT.